This passage covers 26 T cell receptor beta chains from one sample sequenced in a study of technical replicates of blood from a handful of donors. TCRdb keeps only in-frame clones here, not all; method: immunoSEQ multiplex PCR. The data hold approximately 13,000 clones, with about four fifths observed a single time. The sequenced material came from PBMCs. The receptors here all came from a human donor in good health.

J is TRBJ2-7 and V is TRBV4-1; 7 nucleotides match TRBD1. This CDR3 contains 14 residues. V shed 0 bases, J shed 6 bases, and the junction held 5 bases outside the gene matches. Germline CDR1 is MGHRA and CDR2 is YSYEKL. CDR3 nucleotides: TGCGCCAGCAGCCAAGATCAACAGGGGCCCGAGCAGTACTTC. It codes for CASSQDQQGPEQYF.

On this clone: At one of its ends the junction is not consistent with the germline gene, which may arise from a read error. CDR3 DNA: TGTGCCAGCAGTACGGGACAGGGGTCCTCCGAGCAGTACTTC. Encoded protein: CASSTGQGSSEQYF. The rearrangement links TRBV2 to TRBJ2-7, with 10 bases that match TRBD1. The germline CDR1 and CDR2 sequences are SNHLY and FYNNEI. CDR3 length: 14 amino acids.

This clone has only a few counts. The chain couples TRBV15 to TRBJ2-3; 11 positions match TRBD2. Germline loops: CDR1 LNHNV, CDR2 YYDKDF (reference sequence). With 5 bases clipped from V and 4 bases from J, the junction kept 8 bases outside the gene matches. The CDR3 totals 16 residues. This CDR3 reads CATSPTSGSGADTQYF. In DNA, the CDR3 is TGTGCCACCAGCCCTACTAGCGGGAGTGGCGCAGATACGCAGTATTTT.

The rearrangement joins TRBV5-4 to TRBJ2-1; possibly TRBD2 for D (7 bases). Per the germline V gene, CDR1 is SGHNT and CDR2 is YYREEE (reference sequence). Trimming pared 4 bases from V and 3 bases from J, leaving 17 bases between. This CDR3 has 16 residues. CDR3 DNA: TGTGCCAGCAGCCAGGAGGGGGGGAGAGGCTACAATGAGCAGTTCTTC. Its translation is CASSQEGGRGYNEQFF.

The V gene is TRBV27, the J gene TRBJ2-1, with 14 nucleotides matching TRBD2. The CDR3 spans 17 residues. From germline, CDR1 is MNHEY and CDR2 SMNVEV (reference sequence). The V gene end was trimmed by 6 bases and the J gene end by 7 bases; junction bases not matched to a gene: 11. Here the CDR3 reads CASRGLAGVRGSNEQFF. The CDR3 bases are TGTGCCAGCAGGGGACTAGCGGGAGTGCGGGGCTCAAATGAGCAGTTCTTC.

CDR3 DNA: TGCGCCAGCAGCTTCATCCCGGGGAGCACAGATACGCAGTATTTT. Translated: CASSFIPGSTDTQYF. The rearrangement joins TRBV5-1 to TRBJ2-3, with D possibly being TRBD2 (5 bases). CDR1 and CDR2 from the germline V gene are SGHRS and YFSETQ. The CDR3 totals 15 residues. Deletions cut 2 bases from V and 0 bases from J, with 10 bases between. The complete variable domain, with remaining parts taken from reference TRBV5-1 and TRBJ2-3, reads KAGVTQTPRYLIKTRGQQVTLSCSPISGHRSVSWYQQTPGQGLQFLFEYFSETQRNKGNFPGRFSGRQFSNSRSEMNVSTLELGDSALYLCASSFIPGSTDTQYFGPGTRLTVL.

CDR3 amino acids: CASSYDNYEQYF. Written as DNA, the CDR3 is TGTGCCAGCAGTTACGACAACTACGAGCAGTACTTC. The rearrangement uses TRBV6-5 and TRBJ2-7, with D unclear. The ends were cut back, 2 bases at V and 3 bases at J, with 5 bases in the middle. Germline CDR1 and CDR2: MNHEY and SVGAGI. The CDR3 loop spans 12 amino acids.

The count of this clone is one. This rearrangement joins TRBV12-5 to TRBJ2-1; D may be TRBD2 (5 bases). In germline, CDR1 is LGHNT, CDR2 FRNRAP. Trimming removed 7 bases from V and 9 bases from J, with 13 bases in between. The CDR3 length is 12 residues. As DNA, the CDR3 is TGTGCTAGTGACACGGGGTGGCGTGAGCAGTTCTTC. This encodes CASDTGWREQFF.

This chain uses TRBV27 with TRBJ2-2; TRBD2 matches 7 bases. This CDR3 contains 16 residues. V dropped 0 bases and J dropped 1; count of bases not matched to a gene: 2. Germline CDR1 reads MNHEY; CDR2 reads SMNVEV (reference sequence). DNA for the CDR3: TGTGCCAGCAGTTTATCGCCGGGAGGGAACACCGGGGAGCTGTTTTTT. The encoded protein is CASSLSPGGNTGELFF.

This sequence joins TRBV6-5 and TRBJ2-1; 10 nucleotides match TRBD2. This CDR3 is built from 14 residues. Germline CDR1 and CDR2: MNHEY and SVGAGI. With 6 bases clipped from V and 7 bases from J, the junction kept 6 bases outside the gene matches. The CDR3 region has the DNA TGTGCCAGCAGGAAGCGGGAGGGTAGTAATGAGCAGTTCTTC. Protein sequence: CASRKREGSNEQFF.

V usage is TRBV2 and J usage is TRBJ1-2, with TRBD1 matching 8 bases. The germline gives CDR1 SNHLY, CDR2 FYNNEI. This CDR3 comprises 14 residues. The junction had 7 bases not matched to a gene; V was cut back by 6 bases and J by 4 bases. The CDR3 spells CASRAGGFGYGYTF. CDR3 in DNA: TGTGCCAGCAGGGCAGGGGGCTTCGGCTATGGCTACACCTTC. The full variable domain, in which reference TRBV2 and TRBJ1-2 provide the parts outside the CDR3, is EPEVTQTPSHQVTQMGQEVILRCVPISNHLYFYWYRQILGQKVEFLVSFYNNEISEKSEIFDDQFSVERPDGSNFTLKIRSTKLEDSAMYFCASRAGGFGYGYTFGSGTRLTVV.

V and J are TRBV30 and TRBJ2-7; 12 bases match TRBD2. The length of the CDR3 is 15 residues. V was pared by 2 bases and J by 5 bases, with 7 bases of the junction left unmatched. Germline assignment: CDR1 GTSNPN and CDR2 SVGIG (reference sequence). The CDR3 nucleotides are TGTGCCTGGAGTAGGGGACTAGCGGGCGGCCACGAGCAGTACTTC. Translated: CAWSRGLAGGHEQYF.

V gene TRBV27 combines with J gene TRBJ1-4, with 11 bases matching TRBD1. This CDR3 has 15 residues. V was clipped by 6 bases and J by 5 bases; unmatched bases: 5. The germline V gene has CDR1 MNHEY and CDR2 SMNVEV (reference sequence). The CDR3 sequence: CASSKGTGGNEKLFF. For the CDR3, the DNA is TGTGCCAGCAGCAAGGGGACAGGGGGAAATGAAAAACTGTTTTTT.

This chain connects TRBV11-2 to TRBJ1-3; D might be TRBD1 (5 bases). CDR3 size: 14 residues. V was clipped by 5 bases and J by 1 base, with 9 bases between them. Germline-derived CDR1 and CDR2 are SGHAT and FQNNGV. The CDR3 coding sequence is TGTGCCAGCAGCCGGACATCTTCTGGAAACACCATATATTTT. It specifies CASSRTSSGNTIYF.

This clone has a handful of counts. The chain recombines TRBV10-3 with TRBJ2-2, with 10 bases lining up with TRBD2. Germline V gives CDR1 ENHRY, CDR2 SYGVKD. Germline trimming cut 3 bases from V and 1 base from J; bases unmatched to any gene: 5. The CDR3 sequence is 17 residues long. The CDR3 DNA reads TGTGCCATCAGTGATTCGGGACTAGCGATGAACACCGGGGAGCTGTTTTTT. This codes for CAISDSGLAMNTGELFF.

This clone was seen a few times. V gene TRBV30 combines with J gene TRBJ1-5; D is undetermined. V lost 2 bases and J lost 4, with 12 bases in between. The CDR3 contains 14 residues. Germline CDR1 GTSNPN, CDR2 SVGIG (reference sequence). The CDR3 DNA reads TGTGCCTGGAGTCCCCTTGGAGGGAATCAGCCCCAGCATTTT. It translates to CAWSPLGGNQPQHF.

This rearrangement joins TRBV7-8 to TRBJ2-6; D remains ambiguous. The CDR3 extends over 19 amino acids. The germline V gene encodes CDR1 SGHVS and CDR2 FQNEAQ. V was clipped by 1 base and J by 0 bases, with 16 bases between them. CDR3 amino acids: CASSLVDQTDVSGANVLTF. CDR3 nucleotides: TGTGCCAGCAGCTTAGTTGACCAAACAGATGTCTCTGGGGCCAACGTCCTGACTTTC. The full variable domain, in which reference TRBV7-8 and TRBJ2-6 provide the parts outside the CDR3, is GAGVSQSPRYKVAKRGQDVALRCDPISGHVSLFWYQQALGQGPEFLTYFQNEAQLDKSGLPSDRFFAERPEGSVSTLKIQRTQQEDSAVYLCASSLVDQTDVSGANVLTFGAGSRLTVL.

The CDR3 bases are TGCGCCAGTTTTGGACAGGGGGGGGAGACCCAGTACTTC. This codes for CASFGQGGETQYF. This rearrangement joins TRBV5-1 to TRBJ2-5; 10 nucleotides agree with TRBD1. Losses at the gene ends were 8 bases for V and 5 bases for J; bases not matched to a gene: 6. The germline V gene encodes CDR1 SGHRS and CDR2 YFSETQ. CDR3 length equals 13 residues.

The chain uses TRBV11-1 and TRBJ1-3, with D possibly being TRBD1 (5 bases). Germline lookup yields CDR1 SGHAT and CDR2 FQDESV (reference sequence). The CDR3 extends over 16 amino acids. Trimming left V 2 bases short and J 0 bases short, with 11 bases between. The CDR3 DNA reads TGTGCCAGCAGCTTAAAGGACAAAACCTCTGGAAACACCATATATTTT. Its translation: CASSLKDKTSGNTIYF.

The CDR3 region has the DNA TGTGCCAGCAGTTACTCGGGGGGGCAAGGAACAGATACGCAGTATTTT. Translating gives CASSYSGGQGTDTQYF. The rearrangement joins TRBV6-5 to TRBJ2-3; weak D call: TRBD2 (7 bases). V lost 0 bases and J lost 3, with 13 bases in between. Germline assignment: CDR1 MNHEY and CDR2 SVGAGI. The CDR3 is 16 residues long.

The chain employs TRBV9 and TRBJ2-7; D remains unclear. The CDR3 covers 14 residues. Germline values: CDR1 SGDLS, CDR2 YYNGEE. Trimming took off 0 bases at V and 1 base at J, with 8 bases between the two ends. The CDR3 DNA sequence: TGTGCCAGCAGCGTAGGCAGTACGTCCTACGAGCAGTACTTC. Amino acid sequence: CASSVGSTSYEQYF.

V and J are TRBV5-1 and TRBJ2-7; D remains ambiguous. The CDR3 covers 12 residues. Between the trimmed V and J ends, which lost 4 bases and 3 bases, there was a span of 8 bases. CDR1 is SGHRS and CDR2 is YFSETQ in the germline V gene. Written as DNA, the CDR3 is TGCGCCAGCAGCCAAGTAGACTACGAGCAGTACTTC. This codes for CASSQVDYEQYF.

The gene calls are TRBV6-1 and TRBJ2-2; TRBD2 matches 7 bases. In germline, CDR1 is MNHNS, CDR2 SASEGT. V dropped 7 bases and J dropped 6; count of bases not matched to a gene: 8. CDR3 length: 14 amino acids. The chain's CDR3 is CASTDWGGSGELFF. CDR3 nucleotide sequence: TGTGCCAGCACGGATTGGGGGGGATCCGGGGAGCTGTTTTTT.

The rearrangement links TRBV5-6 to TRBJ1-2, with TRBD1 identical over 10 bases. This CDR3 has 14 residues. CDR1 and CDR2 (germline): SGHDT, YYEEEE. J was trimmed by 6 bases and V by 0 bases; bases with no gene match: 2. The CDR3 nucleotides read TGTGCCAGCAGCTTGGGGACAGGGGGTGATGGCTACACCTTC. Translating gives CASSLGTGGDGYTF.

This chain connects TRBV7-9 to TRBJ2-3; D gene ambiguous. Germline CDR1 SEHNR, CDR2 FQNEAQ (reference sequence). With 4 bases removed from V and 7 bases from J, the gap between germline ends came to 12 bases. The CDR3 runs to 13 residues. Here the CDR3 DNA reads TGTGCCAGCAGCTCCCCCGATCGGTATACGCAGTATTTT. Translating gives CASSSPDRYTQYF.

The J gene is TRBJ2-3, the V gene TRBV7-3, with 7 positions matching TRBD2. Germline V gene sequence: CDR1 SGHTA, CDR2 FQGTGA. The CDR3 extends over 16 amino acids. Germline trimming cut 1 base from V and 5 bases from J; bases unmatched to any gene: 9. The CDR3 loop reads CASSLKGGSSEDTQYF. CDR3 nucleotide sequence: TGTGCCAGCAGCTTAAAGGGCGGGAGTAGCGAAGATACGCAGTATTTT.